The 26 T cell receptor beta chains presented below share a single source sample, sequenced in a study of T-cell memory formation after mild COVID-19. MiXCR, applied by TCRdb to the 5' RACE reads, yields one record per CDR3 protein. In the table there are some 160,000 distinct CDR3 sequences, 10% to 15% of which are singletons. The specimen sequenced was PBMCs or a T cell subset sorted from them (not recorded which). The receptors stem from a man aged 18 to 30 who had mild COVID-19 (a few samples of this study predate the infection). Cell type and time point are not known.

The rearrangement uses TRBV15 and TRBJ1-3; D is ambiguous. CDR3 length: 15 amino acids. Trimming stripped 1 base from V and 0 bases from J, with 7 bases between. CDR1 is LNHNV, CDR2 YYDKDF, per germline (reference sequence). For the CDR3, the DNA is TGTGCCACCAGCAGAGGTTCAGGCTCTGGAAACACCATATATTTT. Translated, it gives CATSRGSGSGNTIYF. The full variable domain, completed using reference TRBV15 and TRBJ1-3, is DAMVIQNPRYQVTQFGKPVTLSCSQTLNHNVMYWYQQKSSQAPKLLFHYYDKDFNNEADTPDNFQSRRPNTSFCFLDIRSPGLGDTAMYLCATSRGSGSGNTIYFGEGSWLTVV.

There are a few counts of this clonotype. The chain is built from TRBV4-1 and TRBJ2-5; no reliable D call. The CDR3 length is 13 residues. Germline V lookup: CDR1 MGHRA, CDR2 YSYEKL. V lost 4 bases and J lost 4, with 10 bases in between. DNA of the CDR3: TGCGCCAGCAGCCGCGGAGTGATAGAGACCCAGTACTTC. It codes for CASSRGVIETQYF.

This sequence joins TRBV6-5 and TRBJ1-1; the match to TRBD1 covers 11 bases. The germline V gene encodes CDR1 MNHEY and CDR2 SVGAGI. This CDR3 is 15 amino acids long. V shed 6 bases and J 0 bases; nucleotides not matched to a gene: 3. This CDR3 is CASSRTGGLNTEAFF. DNA for the CDR3: TGTGCCAGCAGCCGGACAGGGGGCCTGAACACTGAAGCTTTCTTT.

This clonotype was seen only a few times. The chain has TRBV20-1 and TRBJ2-1, with 13 bases that match TRBD2. CDR3 length: 17 residues. J was trimmed by 1 base and V by 1 base; bases with no gene match: 4. Germline lookup yields CDR1 DFQATT and CDR2 SNEGSKA (reference sequence). This CDR3 is CSARGLAGGLSYNEQFF. CDR3 nucleotides: TGCAGTGCTAGAGGACTAGCGGGGGGCCTATCCTACAATGAGCAGTTCTTC.

This clonotype was found many times. The J gene is TRBJ1-5, the V gene TRBV18; a weak D match, TRBD1 (5 bases). CDR3 length equals 14 residues. From germline, CDR1 is KGHSH and CDR2 LQKENI. Trimming took off 3 bases at V and 10 bases at J, with 16 bases between the two ends. The CDR3 here is CASSPDGALQPQHF. DNA of the CDR3: TGTGCCAGCTCACCGGACGGGGCGTTGCAACCCCAGCATTTT.

In its sample, this clonotype was seen a few times. This chain joins TRBV24-1 and TRBJ2-3; no firm D call. Germline CDR1 reads KGHDR; CDR2 reads SFDVKD. V lost 3 bases and J lost 0, with 9 bases in between. The CDR3 loop spans 15 amino acids. CDR3 residues: CATSDATASTDTQYF. CDR3 in DNA: TGTGCCACCAGTGATGCCACAGCGAGCACAGATACGCAGTATTTT.

This clonotype showed up just a few times. The rearrangement links TRBV5-1 to TRBJ1-6; D call uncertain. Germline V CDR1 and CDR2: SGHRS, YFSETQ. Trimming removed 3 bases at V and 7 bases at J, with 11 bases between. CDR3 length equals 14 residues. The CDR3 is CASSSEGGNSPLHF. In DNA form, the CDR3 reads TGCGCCAGCAGCTCGGAGGGTGGCAATTCACCCCTCCACTTT.

The rearrangement links TRBV10-3 to TRBJ1-1, with D perhaps matching TRBD1 (6 bases). This CDR3 is 11 amino acids long. V was trimmed by 6 bases and J by 4 bases, leaving 6 bases between them. CDR1 and CDR2 from the germline V gene are ENHRY and SYGVKD. The CDR3 protein is CAIRQGTEAFF. The CDR3 DNA sequence: TGTGCCATCAGACAGGGCACTGAAGCTTTCTTT.

This clonotype was seen ten or more times. The CDR3 loop reads CASSSGPRAPFF. In nucleotides, the CDR3 is TGTGCCAGCAGTTCAGGACCCAGGGCACCGTTCTTC. This chain uses TRBV12-3 or TRBV12-4 with TRBJ2-1; perhaps TRBD1 as D (5 bases). Trimming left V 4 bases short and J 15 bases short, with 16 bases between. CDR3 length equals 12 residues.

Only a few counts were recorded for this clonotype. This chain connects TRBV4-3 to TRBJ2-3, with 7 bases identical to TRBD2. Germline lookup yields CDR1 LGHNA and CDR2 YSLEER. With V trimmed by 4 bases and J by 9 bases, 10 bases remained unmatched. This CDR3 has 14 residues. The chain's CDR3 is CASSREGTAATQYF. CDR3 DNA sequence: TGCGCCAGCAGCCGGGAGGGTACAGCGGCCACGCAGTATTTT.

This clonotype was detected only a few times. The V and J genes are TRBV7-2 and TRBJ2-5, with D hard to call. The V end lost 4 bases, the J end lost 5 bases, and 8 bases lay between the germline ends. Germline loops: CDR1 SGHTA, CDR2 FQGNSA. The CDR3 loop spans 12 amino acids. CDR3 region: CASSSLGETQYF. The CDR3 nucleotides read TGTGCCAGCAGCTCCCTGGGGGAGACCCAGTACTTC. The whole variable domain, filled in from reference TRBV7-2 and TRBJ2-5, reads GAGVSQSPSNKVTEKGKDVELRCDPISGHTALYWYRQSLGQGLEFLIYFQGNSAPDKSGLPSDRFSAERTGGSVSTLTIQRTQQEDSAVYLCASSSLGETQYFGPGTRLLVL.

J is TRBJ2-5 and V is TRBV10-2; TRBD2 might be the D (6 bases). The CDR3 spans 15 residues. Between the trimmed V and J ends, which lost 4 bases and 4 bases, there was a span of 16 bases. Germline V gene lookup returns CDR1 WSHSY and CDR2 SAAADI. As DNA, the CDR3 is TGCGCCAGCAGTGTTGACGGGGGAGCACCAGAGACCCAGTACTTC. It encodes CASSVDGGAPETQYF.

This clonotype was seen a few times. The V and J genes are TRBV3-1 and TRBJ2-6; 7 bases are a match to TRBD1. Germline-derived CDR1 and CDR2 are LGHDT and YNNKEL (reference sequence). The CDR3 runs 15 residues. J lost 4 bases, V lost 3 bases, and 3 bases had no gene match. CDR3 protein: CASSHRTGGANVLTF. The CDR3 DNA reads TGTGCCAGCAGCCATAGGACAGGCGGGGCCAACGTCCTGACTTTC. Supplemented by reference TRBV3-1 and TRBJ2-6, the full variable domain reads DTAVSQTPKYLVTQMGNDKSIKCEQNLGHDTMYWYKQDSKKFLKIMFSYNNKELIINETVPNRFSPKSPDKAHLNLHINSLELGDSAVYFCASSHRTGGANVLTFGAGSRLTVL.

In nucleotides, the CDR3 is TGTGCCAGCAGCTTAGGGCAGCTGGGGGGCTACACCTTC. Translated: CASSLGQLGGYTF. V and J are TRBV7-2 and TRBJ1-2; D not resolved. This CDR3 has 13 amino acids. V was clipped by 1 base and J by 8 bases, with 11 bases between them. CDR1 SGHTA and CDR2 FQGNSA come from the germline V gene.

The rearrangement links TRBV7-2 to TRBJ2-3; 12 positions match TRBD1. The CDR3 covers 16 residues. The J segment lost 0 bases and the V segment lost 4 bases, leaving 2 bases of the junction unmatched. CDR1 is SGHTA, CDR2 FQGNSA, per germline. The CDR3, as DNA: TGTGCCAGCAGCTGGGACAGGGGGCTTAGCACAGATACGCAGTATTTT. Translation: CASSWDRGLSTDTQYF.

V usage is TRBV2 and J usage is TRBJ1-6; no clear D. Between the trimmed V and J ends, which lost 6 bases and 10 bases, there was a span of 13 bases. CDR1 and CDR2 (germline): SNHLY, FYNNEI. The CDR3 runs to 13 residues. The CDR3 here is CASSWGGQSPLHF. The DNA for the CDR3 is TGTGCCAGCAGCTGGGGAGGGCAGTCACCCCTCCACTTT.

The gene calls are TRBV15 and TRBJ1-4, with TRBD1 matching over 8 bases. The germline gives CDR1 LNHNV, CDR2 YYDKDF (reference sequence). This CDR3 is 15 amino acids long. Trimming took 3 bases from V and 8 from J; bases not matched to a gene: 8. Written as DNA, the CDR3 is TGTGCCACCAGCAGCCAAGGACAGGGCAGCGAAAAACTGTTTTTT. It is translated as CATSSQGQGSEKLFF. The entire variable domain, with the rest obtained from reference TRBV15 and TRBJ1-4, is as follows: DAMVIQNPRYQVTQFGKPVTLSCSQTLNHNVMYWYQQKSSQAPKLLFHYYDKDFNNEADTPDNFQSRRPNTSFCFLDIRSPGLGDTAMYLCATSSQGQGSEKLFFGSGTQLSVL.

This clonotype was detected a few times. The rearrangement joins TRBV9 to TRBJ2-7, with 7 bases that match TRBD1. J lost 5 bases, V lost 4 bases, and 18 bases had no gene match. The germline gives CDR1 SGDLS, CDR2 YYNGEE. The CDR3 runs to 17 residues. The CDR3 DNA sequence: TGTGCCAGCAGCCCGGAAGAAGGGGGCAGGGGGTGCCACGAGCAGTACGTC. This encodes CASSPEEGGRGCHEQYV.

This clonotype was detected a few times. V and J are TRBV27 and TRBJ2-2, with D unresolved. The CDR3 is 13 amino acids. CDR1 is MNHEY and CDR2 is SMNVEV in the germline V gene (reference sequence). Trimming shortened V by 6 bases and J by 4 bases, and 9 bases separated the two germline ends. The CDR3 DNA follows: TGTGCCAGCAGCCGTCGATCCACCGGGGAGCTGTTTTTT. Translating it yields CASSRRSTGELFF.

CDR3 sequence (DNA): TGCAGTGCTAGCACAGGGGATCAGCCCCAGCATTTT. It translates to CSASTGDQPQHF. V is TRBV20-1 and J is TRBJ1-5; 7 nucleotides align to TRBD1. The CDR3 is 12 amino acids. CDR1 is DFQATT and CDR2 is SNEGSKA in the germline V gene (reference sequence). J gave up 5 bases and V 3 bases, and 1 base lay outside the gene matches.

This clonotype has ten or more counts. The chain has TRBV5-6 and TRBJ1-1; D is undetermined. The V end was cut by 0 bases, the J end by 13 bases, with 19 bases between. Germline V gene lookup returns CDR1 SGHDT and CDR2 YYEEEE. The CDR3 covers 14 residues. The CDR3: CASSLVSGIRSVFF. The DNA of the CDR3 is TGTGCCAGCAGCTTGGTTTCGGGGATTCGTTCGGTTTTCTTT.

This clonotype was counted between two and nine times. The chain carries TRBV4-1 and TRBJ1-2; 7 positions match TRBD1. CDR1 is MGHRA and CDR2 is YSYEKL in the germline V gene. The CDR3 has 15 amino acids. The V gene end was trimmed by 3 bases and the J gene end by 4 bases; junction bases not matched to a gene: 8. The CDR3 loop reads CASSHPNRGLYGYTF. The CDR3 DNA follows: TGCGCCAGCAGCCACCCTAACAGGGGCCTCTATGGCTACACCTTC.

In its sample, this clonotype was seen a few times. The chain combines TRBV6-6 with TRBJ1-1; 7 bases align to TRBD1. Germline CDR1 and CDR2: MNHNY and SVGAGI (reference sequence). This CDR3 spans 14 amino acids. Unmatched junction bases numbered 10, after V lost 7 bases and J lost 5 bases. The CDR3 nucleotides are TGTGCCAGCACCCCAGGGGGGGTTGGTACTGAAGCTTTCTTT. Amino acid sequence: CASTPGGVGTEAFF.

This chain connects TRBV20-1 to TRBJ1-2, with D perhaps matching TRBD1 (6 bases). This CDR3 is built from 14 residues. Germline CDR1 is DFQATT and CDR2 is SNEGSKA (reference sequence). Deletions cut 1 base from V and 8 bases from J, with 17 bases between. CDR3 residues: CSARVGRGGGGYTF. For the CDR3, the DNA is TGCAGTGCTAGAGTAGGACGAGGGGGGGGCGGCTACACCTTC.

The gene calls are TRBV12-3 or TRBV12-4 and TRBJ1-3; D gene ambiguous. CDR3 length equals 13 residues. Trimming cost V 7 bases and J 6 bases, with 13 bases left between them. This CDR3 reads CASMERMPNTIYF. For the CDR3, the DNA is TGTGCCAGCATGGAGAGAATGCCAAACACCATATATTTT.

The chain is built from TRBV4-1 and TRBJ2-7; perhaps D is TRBD1 or TRBD2 (5 bases each). V was shortened by 4 bases and J by 12 bases, with 16 bases between the two germline ends. There are 12 residues in the CDR3. Germline V gene data show CDR1 as MGHRA and CDR2 as YSYEKL. CDR3 sequence (DNA): TGCGCCAGCAGCCGGGACGGGATCATTGTGTACGTC. Translation: CASSRDGIIVYV.